Each of the 25 T cell receptor beta chains below was sequenced from the same sample in a study of response to subunit inactivated influenza vaccine. From the RT-PCR reads, TCRdb called clonotypes with MiXCR, one entry per CDR3 protein. The sample includes hundreds of thousands of distinct CDR3 sequences, roughly 8.2% of them seen just once. The sequencing here drew on PBMCs from blood, taken about 23 months after vaccination. These receptors all stem from a man between 50 and 69 years old who received an inactivated influenza vaccine.

This clonotype came up many times. This chain uses TRBV28 with TRBJ2-7, with TRBD2 identical over 7 bases. The V gene end was trimmed by 5 bases and the J gene end by 0 bases; junction bases not matched to a gene: 16. This CDR3 spans 18 amino acids. The germline CDR1 and CDR2 sequences are MDHEN and SYDVKM. CDR3 in amino acids: CASSPTRSWAGVSYEQYF. CDR3 nucleotide sequence: TGTGCCAGCAGTCCGACGCGGAGTTGGGCGGGAGTCTCCTACGAGCAGTACTTC.

The rearrangement joins TRBV6-2 or TRBV6-3 to TRBJ2-5, with D perhaps given as TRBD1 or TRBD2 (5 bases each). V shed 3 bases and J shed 1 base, with 9 bases lying between them. The length of the CDR3 is 14 residues. Germline CDR1 MNHEY, CDR2 SVGEGT. The CDR3 DNA is TGTGCCAGCAGTTATTGGGGGACCCAAGAGACCCAGTACTTC. Protein sequence: CASSYWGTQETQYF.

Ten or more counts support this clonotype. The V and J genes are TRBV18 and TRBJ2-7; D gene uncertain. Germline assignment: CDR1 KGHSH and CDR2 LQKENI. V dropped 3 bases and J dropped 2 bases, with 11 bases sitting between them. There are 14 residues in the CDR3. Here the CDR3 reads CASSPAHGPYEQYF. In nucleotides, the CDR3 is TGTGCCAGCTCACCGGCTCACGGTCCCTACGAGCAGTACTTC. The variable domain in full, with the rest retrieved from reference TRBV18 and TRBJ2-7, is NAGVMQNPRHLVRRRGQEARLRCSPMKGHSHVYWYRQLPEEGLKFMVYLQKENIIDESGMPKERFSAEFPKEGPSILRIQQVVRGDSAAYFCASSPAHGPYEQYFGPGTRLTVT.

This clonotype was observed a few times. The chain has TRBV5-1 and TRBJ2-3; D assignment may be TRBD1 or TRBD2 (5 bases each). V lost 4 bases, J lost 5 bases, and 20 bases lay in between. The CDR3 contains 16 residues. CDR1 SGHRS and CDR2 YFSETQ come from the germline V gene. The CDR3 DNA follows: TGCGCCAGCAGCGTACCTGGGTTATCGAGGGGAGATACGCAGTATTTT. Translating gives CASSVPGLSRGDTQYF.

This clonotype was observed at least ten times. The V and J genes are TRBV12-3 or TRBV12-4 and TRBJ1-1; the D gene is possibly TRBD1 (5 bases). The CDR3 runs 13 residues. Trimming removed 6 bases at V and 4 bases at J, with 12 bases between. CDR3 region: CASSRDSLTEAFF. The DNA for the CDR3 is TGTGCCAGCAGCCGCGACAGCCTCACTGAAGCTTTCTTT.

This clonotype was detected a few times. The rearrangement joins TRBV7-2 to TRBJ1-5; D is uncertain. The CDR3 is 13 residues long. Looked up from germline, CDR1 is SGHTA and CDR2 is FQGNSA. V was trimmed by 1 base and J by 6 bases, leaving 7 bases between them. Here the CDR3 DNA reads TGTGCCAGCAGCTTAGTGGGGTTTCAGCCCCAGCATTTT. Amino acids: CASSLVGFQPQHF.

This chain uses TRBV5-6 with TRBJ2-7; no definite D call. Germline V gene sequence: CDR1 SGHDT, CDR2 YYEEEE. This CDR3 is 14 amino acids long. V was shortened by 3 bases and J by 1 base, with 11 bases between the two germline ends. CDR3 DNA: TGTGCCAGCAGCTGGAACGACGGATCCTACGAGCAGTACTTC. Translation: CASSWNDGSYEQYF.

This clonotype was seen a few times. The rearrangement uses TRBV30 and TRBJ2-3; D is possibly TRBD1 or TRBD2 (6 bases each). Looked up from germline, CDR1 is GTSNPN and CDR2 is SVGIG (reference sequence). The CDR3 has 16 residues. The V end lost 6 bases, the J end lost 3 bases, and 22 bases lay between the germline ends. CDR3 amino acids: CACLRLGGIRTDTQYF. CDR3 sequence (DNA): TGTGCCTGCCTCCGATTGGGGGGCATTCGAACAGATACGCAGTATTTT. The full variable domain, completed using reference TRBV30 and TRBJ2-3, is SQTIHQWPATLVQPVGSPLSLECTVEGTSNPNLYWYRQAAGRGLQLLFYSVGIGQISSEVPQNLSASRPQDRQFILSSKKLLLSDSGFYLCACLRLGGIRTDTQYFGPGTRLTVL.

This sequence joins TRBV7-2 and TRBJ2-2, with a weak D call TRBD2 (5 bases). With 0 bases removed from V and 4 bases from J, the gap between germline ends came to 15 bases. CDR1 is SGHTA, CDR2 FQGNSA, per germline. The CDR3 consists of 17 residues. CDR3 bases: TGTGCCAGCAGCTTAGCACTTGAGGGCGGATCCACCGGGGAGCTGTTTTTT. Translation: CASSLALEGGSTGELFF.

The chain uses TRBV29-1 and TRBJ1-1; D may be TRBD1 (5 bases). CDR3 length equals 12 residues. Germline V CDR1 and CDR2: SQVTM, ANQGSEA. V dropped 3 bases and J dropped 4 bases, with 9 bases sitting between them. CDR3 region: CSVDRVATEAFF. CDR3 sequence (DNA): TGCAGCGTTGACAGGGTCGCCACTGAAGCTTTCTTT.

This clonotype appeared many times. The chain couples TRBV4-2 to TRBJ1-5, with 9 bases fitting TRBD1. Germline assignment: CDR1 LGHNA and CDR2 YNFKEQ. This CDR3 region has 16 residues. V shed 1 base, J shed 11 bases, and the junction held 12 bases outside the gene matches. The CDR3, as DNA: TGTGCCAGCAGCCAAGGCACGGGACAGGGAAACATGGCCCAGCATTTT. Translated, it gives CASSQGTGQGNMAQHF.

The rearrangement uses TRBV7-2 and TRBJ2-2; tentative D call: TRBD1 (5 bases). The CDR3 length is 16 residues. Trimming removed 1 base from V and 5 bases from J, with 14 bases in between. CDR1 and CDR2 (germline): SGHTA, FQGNSA. The CDR3 sequence is CASSLVGALSTGELFF. DNA for the CDR3: TGTGCCAGCAGCTTAGTTGGGGCCTTAAGTACCGGGGAGCTGTTTTTT.

At least ten counts were recorded for this clonotype. The chain carries TRBV7-2 and TRBJ2-3; D call uncertain. The CDR3 totals 14 residues. Germline-derived CDR1 and CDR2 are SGHTA and FQGNSA. V was trimmed by 3 bases and J by 5 bases, leaving 12 bases between them. The CDR3 coding sequence is TGTGCCAGCAGCTTGGGCCGATCCTTAGATACGCAGTATTTT. Translated, it gives CASSLGRSLDTQYF.

This clonotype was recorded a few times. V usage is TRBV5-6 and J usage is TRBJ2-7, with TRBD1 matching 7 bases. Germline loops: CDR1 SGHDT, CDR2 YYEEEE. CDR3 length: 14 amino acids. Trimming at V came to 0 bases and at J to 5 bases, leaving 5 bases not matched to a gene. This chain's CDR3 is CASSLALTGHEQYF. The CDR3 DNA sequence: TGTGCCAGCAGCTTGGCCCTGACAGGGCACGAGCAGTACTTC.

This chain links TRBV5-1 with TRBJ2-4, with 12 bases lining up with TRBD2. The germline CDR1 and CDR2 sequences are SGHRS and YFSETQ. V gave up 0 bases and J gave up 0 bases; unmatched junction bases: 7. This CDR3 comprises 19 residues. In nucleotides, the CDR3 is TGCGCCAGCAGCTTGGCCTCTGGACTAGCGGGACTAGCCAAAAACATTCAGTACTTC. Translation: CASSLASGLAGLAKNIQYF. The variable domain in full, completed from reference TRBV5-1 and TRBJ2-4, reads KAGVTQTPRYLIKTRGQQVTLSCSPISGHRSVSWYQQTPGQGLQFLFEYFSETQRNKGNFPGRFSGRQFSNSRSEMNVSTLELGDSALYLCASSLASGLAGLAKNIQYFGAGTRLSVL.

This clonotype has a handful of counts. This rearrangement joins TRBV29-1 to TRBJ1-1, with a possible D match to TRBD1 (5 bases). The CDR3 sequence is 14 residues long. Germline CDR1 and CDR2: SQVTM and ANQGSEA. Trimming removed 5 bases at V and 9 bases at J, with 22 bases between. The DNA for the CDR3 is TGCAGCGTTCCCTCGCTCGGAGACAGCTCAAAAGCTTTCTTT. Amino acids: CSVPSLGDSSKAFF.

This clonotype was detected only a few times. The CDR3 spells CASSQVGGVQFEQYF. CDR3 nucleotide sequence: TGTGCCAGCAGCCAAGTTGGGGGGGTTCAATTCGAGCAGTACTTC. The rearrangement uses TRBV4-2 and TRBJ2-7; TRBD2 aligns across 7 bases. The CDR3 spans 15 residues. Germline CDR1 and CDR2: LGHNA and YNFKEQ. Trimming at V came to 1 base and at J to 6 bases, leaving 9 bases not matched to a gene.

This clonotype has just a few counts. V usage is TRBV20-1 and J usage is TRBJ1-1; D might be TRBD1 (6 bases). CDR3 length equals 13 residues. The ends were cut back, 1 base at V and 5 bases at J, with 11 bases in the middle. The germline V gene has CDR1 DFQATT and CDR2 SNEGSKA (reference sequence). DNA of the CDR3: TGCAGTGCTAGAGTTCCAGGGGCAACTGAAGCTTTCTTT. This translates into CSARVPGATEAFF.

In this sample, this clonotype turned up many times. The chain is built from TRBV5-6 and TRBJ2-3; 11 bases map to TRBD1. The CDR3 sequence is 15 residues long. Trimming cost V 7 bases and J 2 bases; bases outside gene matches: 6. In germline, CDR1 is SGHDT, CDR2 YYEEEE. As DNA, the CDR3 is TGTGCCAGCGCTCGGACAGGGGGCTACACAGATACGCAGTATTTT. Amino acid sequence: CASARTGGYTDTQYF.

CDR3 DNA: TGTGCCAGACCGGGACAGGGGGTTTACAATGAGCAGTTCTTC. It is translated as CARPGQGVYNEQFF. The rearrangement links TRBV6-1 to TRBJ2-1, with 11 bases that match TRBD1. The CDR3 loop spans 14 amino acids. J gave up 4 bases and V 9 bases, and 5 bases lay outside the gene matches. Germline V gene data show CDR1 as MNHNS and CDR2 as SASEGT.

The table lists this clonotype with a few counts. The chain couples TRBV29-1 to TRBJ1-2, with D perhaps TRBD1 (5 bases). The V end lost 4 bases, the J end lost 2 bases, and 8 bases lay between the germline ends. This CDR3 contains 12 residues. Germline assignment: CDR1 SQVTM and CDR2 ANQGSEA. CDR3 DNA: TGCAGCGTTGGACAGAGAAACTATGGCTACACCTTC. This codes for CSVGQRNYGYTF.

This clonotype was counted between two and nine times. This chain uses TRBV20-1 with TRBJ2-1; a weak D match, TRBD2 (6 bases). Germline V gene sequence: CDR1 DFQATT, CDR2 SNEGSKA (reference sequence). V dropped 5 bases and J dropped 0 bases, with 20 bases sitting between them. CDR3 length: 17 amino acids. The CDR3 is CSAGAALAAGSYNEQFF. In DNA form, the CDR3 reads TGCAGTGCTGGTGCGGCACTAGCCGCCGGCTCCTACAATGAGCAGTTCTTC.

This clonotype was seen only a few times. V gene TRBV29-1 combines with J gene TRBJ2-7; 10 nucleotides match TRBD2. This CDR3 region has 13 residues. CDR1 and CDR2 from the germline V gene are SQVTM and ANQGSEA. Trimming removed 6 bases from V and 4 bases from J; junction bases left unmatched: 6. This CDR3 is CSVAGLAHYEQYF. The CDR3 DNA sequence: TGCAGCGTGGCGGGACTAGCGCATTACGAGCAGTACTTC.

This clonotype was seen at least ten times. CDR3 protein: CASSLERGIGVNTEAFF. CDR3 nucleotides: TGTGCCAGCAGCTTAGAAAGGGGAATCGGGGTGAACACTGAAGCTTTCTTT. V gene TRBV11-2 combines with J gene TRBJ1-1, with D maybe TRBD1 (5 bases). V gave up 0 bases and J gave up 0 bases, with 14 bases separating them. The CDR3 contains 17 residues. The germline gives CDR1 SGHAT, CDR2 FQNNGV.

This clonotype was found a few times. This sequence joins TRBV28 and TRBJ2-3; D perhaps matches TRBD2 (6 bases). V was shortened by 2 bases and J by 3 bases, with 9 bases between the two germline ends. Germline CDR1 reads MDHEN; CDR2 reads SYDVKM. The CDR3 spans 14 residues. This CDR3 reads CASSLPGETDTQYF. Here the CDR3 DNA reads TGTGCCAGCAGTTTACCGGGGGAGACAGATACGCAGTATTTT. Full variable domain (outside the CDR3, taken from reference TRBV28 and TRBJ2-3): DVKVTQSSRYLVKRTGEKVFLECVQDMDHENMFWYRQDPGLGLRLIYFSYDVKMKEKGDIPEGYSVSREKKERFSLILESASTNQTSMYLCASSLPGETDTQYFGPGTRLTVL.